This TCR beta chain was obtained from a study of human T cells and chemical hapten exposure. Time point noted: pre-sensitization, week 0. Treatment noted: therapeutic diphenylcyclopropenone sensitization with weekly scalp DPC. TCRdb reprocessed the RACE reads via MiXCR and lists one record per CDR3 protein. The profile shows about 380,000 distinct CDR3 sequences, 5.1% of them singletons. This clonotype has ten or more counts. Losses at the gene ends were 0 bases for V and 2 bases for J; bases not matched to a gene: 7. The CDR3 contains 18 residues. Germline V gene lookup returns CDR1 SGHRS and CDR2 YFSETQ.

This chain links TRBV5-1 with TRBJ2-7; TRBD2 matches 14 bases. The source is a woman in her forties or fifties with alopecia areata. Some clones in this sample may be carry-over from other donors' samples. Material: whole blood, obtained in connection with sensitization to the hapten diphenylcyclopropenone (DPC). The CDR3 here is CASSLGTSGGTSAYEQYF. The CDR3 DNA sequence: TGCGCCAGCAGCTTGGGGACTAGCGGGGGGACATCGGCCTACGAGCAGTACTTC.